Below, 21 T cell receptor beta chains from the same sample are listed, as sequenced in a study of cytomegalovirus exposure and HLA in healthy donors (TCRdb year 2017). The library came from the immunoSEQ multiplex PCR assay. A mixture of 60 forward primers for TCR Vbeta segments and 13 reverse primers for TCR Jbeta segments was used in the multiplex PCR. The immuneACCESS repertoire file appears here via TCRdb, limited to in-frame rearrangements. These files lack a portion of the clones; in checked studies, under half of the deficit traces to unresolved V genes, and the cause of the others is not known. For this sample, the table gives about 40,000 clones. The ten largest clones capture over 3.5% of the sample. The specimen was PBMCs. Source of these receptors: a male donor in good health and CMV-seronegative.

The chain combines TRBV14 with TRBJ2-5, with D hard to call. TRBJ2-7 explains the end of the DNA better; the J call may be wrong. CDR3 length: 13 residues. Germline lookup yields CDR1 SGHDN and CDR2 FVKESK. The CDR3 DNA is TGTGCCAGCAGCCAAGCAGCGTCCTACGAGCAGTACTTC. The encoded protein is CASSQAASYEQYF.

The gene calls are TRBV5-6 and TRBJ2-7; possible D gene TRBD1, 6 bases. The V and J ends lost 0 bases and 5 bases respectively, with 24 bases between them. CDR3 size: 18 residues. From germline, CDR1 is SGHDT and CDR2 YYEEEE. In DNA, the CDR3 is TGTGCCAGCAGCTTGGGAGGATCAGGGGCCCCCGTAGGGGACGAGCAGTACTTC. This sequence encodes CASSLGGSGAPVGDEQYF.

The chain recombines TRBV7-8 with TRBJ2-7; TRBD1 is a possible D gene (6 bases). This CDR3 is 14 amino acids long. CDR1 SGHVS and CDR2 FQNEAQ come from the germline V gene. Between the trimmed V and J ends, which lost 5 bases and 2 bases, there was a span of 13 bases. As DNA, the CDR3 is TGTGCCAGCAGCCCACCGGACAGAACCTACGAGCAGTACTTC. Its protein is CASSPPDRTYEQYF.

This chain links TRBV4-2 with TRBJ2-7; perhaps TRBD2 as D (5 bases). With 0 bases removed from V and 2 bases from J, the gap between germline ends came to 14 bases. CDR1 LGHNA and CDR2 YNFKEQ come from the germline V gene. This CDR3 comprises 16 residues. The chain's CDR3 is CASSQDWTRTAYEQYF. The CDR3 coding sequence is TGTGCCAGCAGCCAAGATTGGACTCGCACCGCCTACGAGCAGTACTTC.

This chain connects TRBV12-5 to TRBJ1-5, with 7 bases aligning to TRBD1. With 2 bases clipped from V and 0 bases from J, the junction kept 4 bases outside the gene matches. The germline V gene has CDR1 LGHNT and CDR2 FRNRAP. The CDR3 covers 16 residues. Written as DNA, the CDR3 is TGTGCTAGTGGTTTGCACAGGGGAGGTAGCAATCAGCCCCAGCATTTT. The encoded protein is CASGLHRGGSNQPQHF.

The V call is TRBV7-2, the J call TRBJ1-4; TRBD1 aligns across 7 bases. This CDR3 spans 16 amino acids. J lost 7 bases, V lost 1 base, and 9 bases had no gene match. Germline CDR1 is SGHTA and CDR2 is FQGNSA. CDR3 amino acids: CASSLDAGPGGEKLFF. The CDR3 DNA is TGTGCCAGCAGCTTAGATGCAGGGCCAGGGGGTGAAAAACTGTTTTTT.

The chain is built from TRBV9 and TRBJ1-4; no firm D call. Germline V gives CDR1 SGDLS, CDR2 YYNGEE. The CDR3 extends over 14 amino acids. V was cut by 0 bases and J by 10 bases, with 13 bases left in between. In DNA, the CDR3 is TGTGCCAGCAGCGTAGCGGAGGGCGGAGGAAAACTGTTTTTT. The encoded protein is CASSVAEGGGKLFF.

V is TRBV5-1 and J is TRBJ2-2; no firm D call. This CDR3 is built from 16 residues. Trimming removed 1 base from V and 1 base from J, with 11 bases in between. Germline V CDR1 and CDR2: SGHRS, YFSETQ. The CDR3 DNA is TGCGCCAGCAGCTTGTCGGCGGCGGTGAACACCGGGGAGCTGTTTTTT. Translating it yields CASSLSAAVNTGELFF.

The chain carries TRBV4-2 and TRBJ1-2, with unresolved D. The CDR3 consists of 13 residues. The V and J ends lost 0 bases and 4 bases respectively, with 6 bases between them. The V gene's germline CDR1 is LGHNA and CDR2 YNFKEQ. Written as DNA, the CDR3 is TGTGCCAGCAGCCAAGACAGTGGCTATGGCTACACCTTC. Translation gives CASSQDSGYGYTF.

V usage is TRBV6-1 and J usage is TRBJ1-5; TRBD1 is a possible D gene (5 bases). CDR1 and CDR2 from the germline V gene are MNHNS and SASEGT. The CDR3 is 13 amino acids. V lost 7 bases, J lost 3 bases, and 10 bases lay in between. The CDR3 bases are TGTGCCAGCACGCGCAGGGACAATCAGCCCCAGCATTTT. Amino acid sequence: CASTRRDNQPQHF.

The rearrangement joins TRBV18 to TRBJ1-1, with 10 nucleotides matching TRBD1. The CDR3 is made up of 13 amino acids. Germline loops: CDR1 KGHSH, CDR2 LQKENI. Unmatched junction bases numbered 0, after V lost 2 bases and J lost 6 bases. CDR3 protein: CASSPGQGAEAFF. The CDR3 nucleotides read TGTGCCAGCTCACCAGGACAGGGGGCTGAAGCTTTCTTT. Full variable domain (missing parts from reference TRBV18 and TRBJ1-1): NAGVMQNPRHLVRRRGQEARLRCSPMKGHSHVYWYRQLPEEGLKFMVYLQKENIIDESGMPKERFSAEFPKEGPSILRIQQVVRGDSAAYFCASSPGQGAEAFFGQGTRLTVV.

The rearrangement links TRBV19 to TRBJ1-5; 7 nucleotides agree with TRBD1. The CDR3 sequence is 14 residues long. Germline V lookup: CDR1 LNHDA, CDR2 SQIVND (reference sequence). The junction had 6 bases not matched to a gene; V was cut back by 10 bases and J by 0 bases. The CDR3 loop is CATARTGSNQPQHF. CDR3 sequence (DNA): TGTGCCACCGCCAGGACAGGTAGCAATCAGCCCCAGCATTTT.

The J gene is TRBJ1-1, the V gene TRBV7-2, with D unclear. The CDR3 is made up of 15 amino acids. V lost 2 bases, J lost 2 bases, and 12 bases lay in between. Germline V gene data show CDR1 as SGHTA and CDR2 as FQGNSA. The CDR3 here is CASSLSTASNTEAFF. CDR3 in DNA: TGTGCCAGCAGCTTATCTACAGCATCCAACACTGAAGCTTTCTTT. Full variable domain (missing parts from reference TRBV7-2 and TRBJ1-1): GAGVSQSPSNKVTEKGKDVELRCDPISGHTALYWYRQSLGQGLEFLIYFQGNSAPDKSGLPSDRFSAERTGGSVSTLTIQRTQQEDSAVYLCASSLSTASNTEAFFGQGTRLTVV.

The CDR3 DNA is TGTGCCACCAGCAGAGTATTCTCTGGAAACACCATATATTTT. Its protein product is CATSRVFSGNTIYF. The chain couples TRBV15 to TRBJ1-3; D ambiguous. The CDR3 runs 14 residues. Germline-derived CDR1 and CDR2 are LNHNV and YYDKDF (reference sequence). Trimming cost V 1 base and J 0 bases, with 4 bases left between them.

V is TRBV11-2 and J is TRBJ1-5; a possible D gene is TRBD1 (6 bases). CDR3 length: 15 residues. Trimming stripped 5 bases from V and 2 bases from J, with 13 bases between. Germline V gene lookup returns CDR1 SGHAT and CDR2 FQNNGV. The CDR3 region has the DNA TGTGCCAGCAGCCGGACAGATTCAGGCAATCAGCCCCAGCATTTT. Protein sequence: CASSRTDSGNQPQHF.

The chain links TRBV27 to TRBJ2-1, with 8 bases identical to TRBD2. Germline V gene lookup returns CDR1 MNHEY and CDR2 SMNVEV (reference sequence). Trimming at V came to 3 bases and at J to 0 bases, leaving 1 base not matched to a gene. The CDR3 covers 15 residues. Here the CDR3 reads CASSFSGSSYNEQFF. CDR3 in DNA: TGTGCCAGCAGTTTCAGCGGGAGCTCCTACAATGAGCAGTTCTTC.

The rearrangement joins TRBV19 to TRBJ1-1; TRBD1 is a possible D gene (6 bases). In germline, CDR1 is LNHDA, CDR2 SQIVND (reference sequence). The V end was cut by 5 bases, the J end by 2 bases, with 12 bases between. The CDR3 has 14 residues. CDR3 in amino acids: CASSFGQLNTEAFF. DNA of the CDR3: TGTGCCAGTAGTTTCGGACAGCTAAACACTGAAGCTTTCTTT. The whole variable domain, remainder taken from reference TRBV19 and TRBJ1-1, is DGGITQSPKYLFRKEGQNVTLSCEQNLNHDAMYWYRQDPGQGLRLIYYSQIVNDFQKGDIAEGYSVSREKKESFPLTVTSAQKNPTAFYLCASSFGQLNTEAFFGQGTRLTVV.

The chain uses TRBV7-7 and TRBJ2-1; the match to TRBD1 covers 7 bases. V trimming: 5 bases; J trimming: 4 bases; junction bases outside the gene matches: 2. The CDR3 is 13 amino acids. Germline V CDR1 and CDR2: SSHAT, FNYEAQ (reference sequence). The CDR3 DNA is TGTGCCAGCAGCCCGACAGGGTACAATGAGCAGTTCTTC. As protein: CASSPTGYNEQFF. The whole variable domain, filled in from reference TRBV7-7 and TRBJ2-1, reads GAGVSQSPRYKVTKRGQDVTLRCDPISSHATLYWYQQALGQGPEFLTYFNYEAQPDKSGLPSDRFSAERPEGSISTLTIQRTEQRDSAMYRCASSPTGYNEQFFGPGTRLTVL.

The CDR3 loop reads CASSIRGRDSGQPQHF. CDR3 DNA sequence: TGTGCCAGTAGTATTCGCGGGAGGGATTCAGGTCAGCCCCAGCATTTT. V and J are TRBV19 and TRBJ1-5; D is undetermined. Germline-derived CDR1 and CDR2 are LNHDA and SQIVND (reference sequence). The CDR3 sequence is 16 residues long. V lost 3 bases and J lost 6, with 18 bases in between.

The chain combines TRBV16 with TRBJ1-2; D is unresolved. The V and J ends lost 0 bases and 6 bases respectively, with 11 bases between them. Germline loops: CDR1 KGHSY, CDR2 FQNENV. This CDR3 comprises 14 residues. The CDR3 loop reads CASSQSPRSDGYTF. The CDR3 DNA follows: TGTGCCAGCAGCCAATCCCCTAGGTCCGATGGCTACACCTTC.

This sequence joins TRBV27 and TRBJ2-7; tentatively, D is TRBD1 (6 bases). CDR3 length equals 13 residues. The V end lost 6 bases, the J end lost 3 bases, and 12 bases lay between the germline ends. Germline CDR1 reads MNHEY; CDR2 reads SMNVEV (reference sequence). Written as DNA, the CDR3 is TGTGCCAGCAGGGATACAGGGTACTACGAGCAGTACTTC. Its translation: CASRDTGYYEQYF.